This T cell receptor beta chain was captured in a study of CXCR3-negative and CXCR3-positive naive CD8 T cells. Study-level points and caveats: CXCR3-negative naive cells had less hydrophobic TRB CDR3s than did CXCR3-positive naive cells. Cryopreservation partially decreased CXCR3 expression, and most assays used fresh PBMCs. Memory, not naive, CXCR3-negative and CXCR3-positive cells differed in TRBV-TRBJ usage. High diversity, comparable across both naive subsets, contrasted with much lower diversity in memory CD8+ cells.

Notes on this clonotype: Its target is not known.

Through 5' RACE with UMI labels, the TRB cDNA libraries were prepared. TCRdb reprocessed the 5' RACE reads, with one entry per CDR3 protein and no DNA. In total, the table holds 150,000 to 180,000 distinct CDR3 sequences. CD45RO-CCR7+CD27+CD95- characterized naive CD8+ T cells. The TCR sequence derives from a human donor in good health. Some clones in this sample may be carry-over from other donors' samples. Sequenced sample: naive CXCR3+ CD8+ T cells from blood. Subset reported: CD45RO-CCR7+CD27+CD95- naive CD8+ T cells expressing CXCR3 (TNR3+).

The CDR3 sequence: CASSLVFGGNEQFF. The chain links TRBV28 to TRBJ2-1; TCRdb reports TRBD1, a call that lacks DNA to check it against. Germline CDR1 MDHEN, CDR2 SYDVKM. The CDR3 contains 14 residues.